This T cell receptor beta chain was documented in a study of blood T cell repertoires in COVID-19. Overall study context: The cDNA or gDNA used as material had been derived from T cells, B-cell-depleted T cells, or PBMCs.

During active infection, Seattle patients enrolled and were then monitored through disease. As processed by the authors: Estimation of nucleated cell counts was performed using reference gene primer amplification. Clones were read by immunoSEQ multiplex PCR, and TCRdb kept only the in-frame ones, dropping some. D and trimming come from the DNA, and the V and J calls and clone size come from that table. Seen here are 120,000 or so clones, around nine tenths observed once, and the top ten hold 4% to 5%. This CDR3 region has 13 residues. Germline CDR1 reads WNHNN; CDR2 reads SYGVQD (reference sequence). V was pared by 4 bases and J by 3 bases, with 9 bases between.

The TCR was taken from a man aged 55 to 70 with COVID-19, enrolled during active disease. The sequenced sample consisted of peripheral blood. V gene TRBV10-1 combines with J gene TRBJ1-1; perhaps TRBD1 as D (6 bases). Written as DNA, the CDR3 is TGCGCCAGCAGTGTACGACAGGACACTGAAGCTTTCTTT. Protein sequence: CASSVRQDTEAFF.